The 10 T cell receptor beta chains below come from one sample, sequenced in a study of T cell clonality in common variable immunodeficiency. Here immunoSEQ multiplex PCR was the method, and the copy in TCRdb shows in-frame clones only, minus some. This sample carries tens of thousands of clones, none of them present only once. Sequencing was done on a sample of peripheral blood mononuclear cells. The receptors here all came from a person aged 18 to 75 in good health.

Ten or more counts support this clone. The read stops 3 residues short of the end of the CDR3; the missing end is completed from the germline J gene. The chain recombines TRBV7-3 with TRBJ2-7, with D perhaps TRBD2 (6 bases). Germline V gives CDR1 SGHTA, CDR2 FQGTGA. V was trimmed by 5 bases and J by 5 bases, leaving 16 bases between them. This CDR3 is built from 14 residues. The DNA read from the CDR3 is TGTGCCAGCAGCCCTGAGACTAGTTCCGACGAG. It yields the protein CASSPETSSDE. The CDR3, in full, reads CASSPETSSDEQYF.

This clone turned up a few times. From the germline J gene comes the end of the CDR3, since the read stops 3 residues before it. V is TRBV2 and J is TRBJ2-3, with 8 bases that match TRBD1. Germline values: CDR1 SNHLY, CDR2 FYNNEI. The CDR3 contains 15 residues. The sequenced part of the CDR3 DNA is TGTGCCAGCAGGGAAAACGCCGGACAGGGAGAGACG. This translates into CASRENAGQGET. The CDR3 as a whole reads CASRENAGQGETQYF.

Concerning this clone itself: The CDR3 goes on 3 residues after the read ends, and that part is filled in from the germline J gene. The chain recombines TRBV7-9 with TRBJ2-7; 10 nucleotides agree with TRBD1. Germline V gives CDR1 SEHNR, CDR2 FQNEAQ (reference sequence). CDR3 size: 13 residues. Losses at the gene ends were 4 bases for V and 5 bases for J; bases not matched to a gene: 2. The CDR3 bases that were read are TGTGCCAGCAGCTGGGGACAGGGGAACGAG. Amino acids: CASSWGQGNE. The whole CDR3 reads CASSWGQGNEQYF.

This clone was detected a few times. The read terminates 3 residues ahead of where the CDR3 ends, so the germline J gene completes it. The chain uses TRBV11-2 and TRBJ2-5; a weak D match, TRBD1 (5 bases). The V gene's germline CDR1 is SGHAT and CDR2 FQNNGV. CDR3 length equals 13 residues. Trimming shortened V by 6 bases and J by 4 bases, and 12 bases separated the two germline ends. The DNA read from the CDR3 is TGTGCCAGCAGTAAGGGGATTCTAGAGACC. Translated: CASSKGILET. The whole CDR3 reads CASSKGILETQYF.

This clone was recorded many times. CDR3 DNA, as far as it was read: TGTGCCAGCAGCCAGAACTTCCAAGAGACG. The encoded protein is CASSQNFQET. The whole CDR3 sequence is CASSQNFQETQYF. This chain uses TRBV14 with TRBJ2-3; unclear D gene. The CDR3 extends 3 residues past the end of the read, so its final part is completed from the germline J gene. The CDR3 covers 13 residues. Germline V lookup: CDR1 SGHDN, CDR2 FVKESK. The full variable domain, in which reference TRBV14 and TRBJ2-3 provide the parts outside the CDR3, is EAGVTQFPSHSVIEKGQTVTLRCDPISGHDNLYWYRRVMGKEIKFLLHFVKESKQDESGMPNNRFLAERTGGTYSTLKVQPAELEDSGVYFCASSQNFQETQYFGPGTRLTVL.

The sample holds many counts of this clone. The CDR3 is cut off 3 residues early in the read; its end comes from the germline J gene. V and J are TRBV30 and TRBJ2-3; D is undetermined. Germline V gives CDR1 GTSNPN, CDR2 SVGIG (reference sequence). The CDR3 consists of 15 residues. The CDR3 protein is CAWSESSGYQETQYF. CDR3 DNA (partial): TGTGCCTGGAGTGAATCGTCAGGCTATCAAGAGACG.

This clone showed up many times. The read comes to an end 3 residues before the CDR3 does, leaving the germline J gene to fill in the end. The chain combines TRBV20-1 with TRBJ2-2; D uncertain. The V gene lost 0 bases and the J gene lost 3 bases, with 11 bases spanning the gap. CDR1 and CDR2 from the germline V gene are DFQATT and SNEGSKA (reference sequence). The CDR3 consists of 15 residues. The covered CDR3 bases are TGCAGTGCTAGAGAGATGGGCACAGACACCGGGGAG. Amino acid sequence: CSAREMGTDTGE. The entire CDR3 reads CSAREMGTDTGELFF.

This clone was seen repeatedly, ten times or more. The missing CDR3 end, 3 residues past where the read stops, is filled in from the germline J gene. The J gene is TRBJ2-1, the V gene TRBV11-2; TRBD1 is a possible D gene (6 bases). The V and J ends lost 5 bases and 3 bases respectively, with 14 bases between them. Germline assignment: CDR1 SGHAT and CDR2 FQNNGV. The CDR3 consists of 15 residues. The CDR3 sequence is CASSVNRVVYNEQFF. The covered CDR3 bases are TGTGCCAGCAGCGTAAACAGGGTGGTCTACAATGAG.

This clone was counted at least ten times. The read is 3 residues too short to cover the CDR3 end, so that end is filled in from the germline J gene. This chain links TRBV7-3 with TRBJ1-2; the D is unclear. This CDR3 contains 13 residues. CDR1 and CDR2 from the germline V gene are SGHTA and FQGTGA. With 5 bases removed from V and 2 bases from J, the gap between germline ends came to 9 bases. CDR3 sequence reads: CASSPTSNYGYTF. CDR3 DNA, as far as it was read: TGTGCCAGCAGCCCCACATCAAACTATGGC.

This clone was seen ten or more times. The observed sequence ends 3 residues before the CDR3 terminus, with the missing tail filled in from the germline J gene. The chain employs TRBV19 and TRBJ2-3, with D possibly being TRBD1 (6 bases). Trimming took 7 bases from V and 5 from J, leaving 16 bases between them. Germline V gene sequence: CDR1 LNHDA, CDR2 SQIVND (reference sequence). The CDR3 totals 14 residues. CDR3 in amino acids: CASKETPGVDTQYF. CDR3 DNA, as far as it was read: TGTGCCAGTAAGGAAACGCCAGGGGTAGATACG.